This T cell receptor (beta chain) was sequenced in a study of blood T cell repertoires in COVID-19. Study-level background: Samples representing acute and convalescent COVID-19 were sourced from the United States, Italy and Spain.

In the original processing: Estimates of nucleated cell counts were drawn from the amplification of reference gene primers. Sequenced by immunoSEQ multiplex PCR; TCRdb stores in-frame clones only, minus some. The V and J calls and the clone size are those of that table, but D and trimming were determined from the DNA. In the table there are 310,000 or so clones, about nine tenths of which are singletons. Across 24 US areas, participants ranged in age from about 18 to 90 years. Recovered Cohort 3 donors showed two negative PCRs, clearance, or symptom resolution. The CDR3 totals 13 residues. V lost 6 bases to trimming and J lost 10 bases; unmatched junction nucleotides: 5. CDR1 and CDR2 (germline): SNHLY, FYNNEI.

The TCR originated in a young woman who had recovered from COVID-19. This chain uses TRBV2 with TRBJ1-6, with 8 bases fitting TRBD1. The sample was PBMCs or T cells enriched from blood (not recorded which). The CDR3 DNA is TGTGCCAGCAGGGTGACAGGGGAATCACCCCTCCACTTT. Protein product: CASRVTGESPLHF. Using reference TRBV2 and TRBJ1-6 for the parts outside the CDR3, the full variable domain is EPEVTQTPSHQVTQMGQEVILRCVPISNHLYFYWYRQILGQKVEFLVSFYNNEISEKSEIFDDQFSVERPDGSNFTLKIRSTKLEDSAMYFCASRVTGESPLHFGNGTRLTVT.